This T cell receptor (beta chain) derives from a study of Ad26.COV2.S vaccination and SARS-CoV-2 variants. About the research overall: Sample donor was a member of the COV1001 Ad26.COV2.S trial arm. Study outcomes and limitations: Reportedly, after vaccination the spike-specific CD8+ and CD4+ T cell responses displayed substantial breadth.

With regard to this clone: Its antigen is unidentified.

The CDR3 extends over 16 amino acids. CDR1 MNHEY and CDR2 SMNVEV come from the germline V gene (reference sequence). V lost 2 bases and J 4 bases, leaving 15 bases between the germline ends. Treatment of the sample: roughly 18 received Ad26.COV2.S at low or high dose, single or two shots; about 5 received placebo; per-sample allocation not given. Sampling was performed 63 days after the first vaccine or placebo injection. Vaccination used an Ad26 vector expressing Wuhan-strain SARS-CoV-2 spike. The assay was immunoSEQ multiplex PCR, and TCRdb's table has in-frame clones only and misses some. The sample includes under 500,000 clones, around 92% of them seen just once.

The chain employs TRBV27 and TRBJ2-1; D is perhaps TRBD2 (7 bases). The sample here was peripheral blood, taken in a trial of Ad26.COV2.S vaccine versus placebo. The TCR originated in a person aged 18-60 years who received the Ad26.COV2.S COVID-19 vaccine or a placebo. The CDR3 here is CASSLGGGPVYNEQFF. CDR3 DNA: TGTGCCAGCAGTTTAGGCGGGGGCCCTGTTTACAATGAGCAGTTCTTC.